Following are 18 T cell receptor beta chains from one sample sequenced in a study of response to subunit inactivated influenza vaccine. A single record per CDR3 protein comes from TCRdb applying MiXCR to the RT-PCR reads. The repertoire has about 580,000 distinct CDR3 sequences, around 15% of them found once; the top ten carry over 8.5%. The specimen comprised PBMCs from blood, sampled less than 13 days after vaccination. The receptors come from a man between 50 and 59 years old who received an inactivated influenza vaccine.

This clonotype was seen ten or more times. The chain combines TRBV6-5 with TRBJ1-3, with a tentative D call TRBD1 (5 bases). The CDR3 sequence is 16 residues long. In germline, CDR1 is MNHEY, CDR2 SVGAGI. Trimming left V 2 bases short and J 4 bases short, with 15 bases between. As DNA, the CDR3 is TGTGCCAGCAGTTACCATGCGTGGGGCGGCGGAAACACCATATATTTT. Amino acids: CASSYHAWGGGNTIYF.

The sample holds many counts of this clonotype. The V call is TRBV7-3, the J call TRBJ2-1; 11 nucleotides align to TRBD2. In germline, CDR1 is SGHTA, CDR2 FQGTGA. CDR3 size: 17 residues. The V gene end was trimmed by 3 bases and the J gene end by 8 bases; junction bases not matched to a gene: 12. The CDR3: CASSLRSGRGRLDEQFF. The CDR3 region has the DNA TGTGCCAGCAGCTTGCGTAGCGGGAGGGGGCGGTTGGATGAGCAGTTCTTC. Full variable domain (remainder filled in from reference TRBV7-3 and TRBJ2-1): GAGVSQTPSNKVTEKGKYVELRCDPISGHTALYWYRQSLGQGPEFLIYFQGTGAADDSGLPNDRFFAVRPEGSVSTLKIQRTERGDSAVYLCASSLRSGRGRLDEQFFGPGTRLTVL.

This clonotype has a count of ten or more. The genes are TRBV4-3 and TRBJ1-4; no clear D gene. Germline V lookup: CDR1 LGHNA, CDR2 YSLEER. V was clipped by 0 bases and J by 8 bases, with 7 bases between them. The length of the CDR3 is 13 residues. The CDR3 bases are TGCGCCAGCAGCCAAGAAGCGTCGGAAAAACTGTTTTTT. Translation gives CASSQEASEKLFF.

This clonotype was recorded many times. The V call is TRBV6-5, the J call TRBJ2-3; D could derive from TRBD1 or TRBD2 (5 bases each). CDR1 is MNHEY and CDR2 is SVGAGI in the germline V gene. CDR3 length: 13 residues. The V gene lost 2 bases and the J gene lost 4 bases, with 7 bases spanning the gap. As DNA, the CDR3 is TGTGCCAGCAGTTACGGGGGAGCAGATACGCAGTATTTT. Translated, it gives CASSYGGADTQYF.

This rearrangement joins TRBV6-1 to TRBJ2-1; D call uncertain. Trimming took 6 bases from V and 1 from J, leaving 7 bases between them. CDR1 is MNHNS, CDR2 SASEGT, per germline. This CDR3 has 13 residues. The CDR3 region has the DNA TGTGCCAGCAGCGGGTATTCCTACAATGAGCAGTTCTTC. This sequence encodes CASSGYSYNEQFF.

This clonotype has ten or more counts. The chain is built from TRBV5-5 and TRBJ2-2, with 8 bases matching TRBD1. CDR1 and CDR2 (germline): SGHKS, YYEKEE (reference sequence). The CDR3 runs to 16 residues. Trimming removed 6 bases from V and 5 bases from J; junction bases left unmatched: 12. CDR3 bases: TGTGCCAGCAACCGAAATACAGGGGGTTGGACCGGGGAGCTGTTTTTT. Protein: CASNRNTGGWTGELFF. The complete variable domain, with remaining parts taken from reference TRBV5-5 and TRBJ2-2, reads DAGVTQSPTHLIKTRGQQVTLRCSPISGHKSVSWYQQVLGQGPQFIFQYYEKEERGRGNFPDRFSARQFPNYSSELNVNALLLGDSALYLCASNRNTGGWTGELFFGEGSRLTVL.

The table lists this clonotype with a few counts. V usage is TRBV28 and J usage is TRBJ1-1; no clear D gene. Between the trimmed V and J ends, which lost 7 bases and 5 bases, there was a span of 17 bases. Germline CDR1 MDHEN, CDR2 SYDVKM. The CDR3 extends over 14 amino acids. The CDR3 here is CASTGWEPGTEAFF. The CDR3 coding sequence is TGTGCCAGCACCGGCTGGGAACCGGGAACTGAAGCTTTCTTT.

This clonotype has more than one count but fewer than ten. This chain uses TRBV6-1 with TRBJ2-7; perhaps TRBD2 as D (7 bases). The CDR3 runs to 15 residues. Trimming left V 11 bases short and J 3 bases short, with 23 bases between. Germline V gives CDR1 MNHNS, CDR2 SASEGT. The DNA for the CDR3 is TGTGCCGCAAGCCTACGGGGGGCACGTTTCTACGAGCAGTACTTC. It encodes CAASLRGARFYEQYF.

The chain couples TRBV10-3 to TRBJ2-1; 11 bases map to TRBD2. This CDR3 has 16 amino acids. Germline-derived CDR1 and CDR2 are ENHRY and SYGVKD. V shed 6 bases, J shed 7 bases, and the junction held 11 bases outside the gene matches. The CDR3 coding sequence is TGTGCCATCAGATCCGATAGCGGGGGGGCTCGGAATGAGCAGTTCTTC. It yields the protein CAIRSDSGGARNEQFF.

The chain joins TRBV24-1 to TRBJ2-5; D not certain. CDR1 and CDR2 from the germline V gene are KGHDR and SFDVKD. Trimming left V 4 bases short and J 5 bases short, with 13 bases between. This CDR3 comprises 14 residues. The CDR3 region has the DNA TGTGCCACCAGTGACCCCTTGGTTGTGGAGACCCAGTACTTC. Translated, it gives CATSDPLVVETQYF.

This clonotype has only a few counts. This sequence joins TRBV4-3 and TRBJ2-7; TRBD1 agrees at 9 bases. The CDR3 has 17 residues. Germline V gene lookup returns CDR1 LGHNA and CDR2 YSLEER. The V gene end was trimmed by 1 base and the J gene end by 0 bases; junction bases not matched to a gene: 7. The chain's CDR3 is CASSQVPWDRASYEQYF. CDR3 bases: TGCGCCAGCAGCCAAGTCCCCTGGGACAGGGCCTCCTACGAGCAGTACTTC.

A few counts support this clonotype. The chain carries TRBV30 and TRBJ2-3; 10 bases line up with TRBD1. Germline values: CDR1 GTSNPN, CDR2 SVGIG (reference sequence). This CDR3 has 15 amino acids. Unmatched junction bases numbered 8, after V lost 3 bases and J lost 5 bases. CDR3 nucleotides: TGTGCCTGGAGGTTCTGGACAGGGGGTATAGATACGCAGTATTTT. Translation gives CAWRFWTGGIDTQYF.

The chain carries TRBV7-2 and TRBJ2-1; 9 positions match TRBD1. From germline, CDR1 is SGHTA and CDR2 FQGNSA. This CDR3 is built from 15 residues. J was trimmed by 6 bases and V by 3 bases; bases with no gene match: 6. This CDR3 is CASSFWDRVGNEQFF. CDR3 nucleotide sequence: TGTGCCAGCAGCTTTTGGGACAGGGTTGGCAATGAGCAGTTCTTC.

The J gene is TRBJ2-7, the V gene TRBV29-1, with D perhaps TRBD2 (6 bases). The CDR3 spans 13 residues. CDR1 is SQVTM and CDR2 is ANQGSEA in the germline V gene. The ends were cut back, 5 bases at V and 2 bases at J, with 13 bases in the middle. CDR3 sequence: CSVSWGTAYEQYF. The CDR3 nucleotides are TGCAGCGTTTCGTGGGGGACTGCCTACGAGCAGTACTTC.

The rearrangement uses TRBV11-2 and TRBJ2-1; 9 bases line up with TRBD2. Trimming cost V 1 base and J 5 bases; bases outside gene matches: 9. CDR1 and CDR2 (germline): SGHAT, FQNNGV. CDR3 length equals 17 residues. CDR3 in DNA: TGTGCCAGCAGCTTAGGTCTATCGACTAGCGGAAACAATGAGCAGTTCTTC. It yields the protein CASSLGLSTSGNNEQFF.

The chain carries TRBV6-1 and TRBJ2-5, with TRBD1 matching over 7 bases. Trimming at V came to 2 bases and at J to 2 bases, leaving 5 bases not matched to a gene. Germline CDR1 reads MNHNS; CDR2 reads SASEGT. There are 15 residues in the CDR3. This chain's CDR3 is CASSETRDSQETQYF. The CDR3 DNA sequence: TGTGCCAGCAGTGAAACCCGGGACAGTCAAGAGACCCAGTACTTC.

The V and J genes are TRBV30 and TRBJ2-1; D call uncertain. V lost 1 base, J lost 9 bases, and 13 bases lay in between. The CDR3 totals 13 residues. Germline-derived CDR1 and CDR2 are GTSNPN and SVGIG (reference sequence). CDR3 protein: CAWSAGLQGEQFF. The CDR3 DNA sequence: TGTGCCTGGAGTGCAGGCTTACAAGGTGAGCAGTTCTTC.

CDR3 in DNA: TGCAGTGCTAGCACGGTCTACGAGCAGTACTTC. It is translated as CSASTVYEQYF. This sequence joins TRBV20-1 and TRBJ2-7; D not resolved. Germline V gene data show CDR1 as DFQATT and CDR2 as SNEGSKA (reference sequence). The CDR3 runs 11 residues. The ends were cut back, 3 bases at V and 3 bases at J, with 6 bases in the middle.